This T cell receptor (beta chain) was obtained from a study of blood T cell repertoires in COVID-19. The authors' processing: The authors estimated nucleated cell counts from reference gene primer amplification. Assay used: immunoSEQ multiplex PCR; TCRdb lists only in-frame clones, some missing. That table is the source of V, J and clone size, and D and trimming were worked out from the DNA. The table lists about 360,000 clones, around nine tenths of them singletons. Germline loops: CDR1 SNHLY, CDR2 FYNNEI. V shed 4 bases and J 4 bases; nucleotides not matched to a gene: 2. The CDR3 runs to 14 residues.

The sample comprised peripheral blood. The chain couples TRBV2 to TRBJ1-4; 8 bases align to TRBD1. The clonotype originates from a woman aged 55-70 years with COVID-19, enrolled during active disease. Here the CDR3 DNA reads TGTGCCAGCAGTGGGACAGGGTTTAATGAAAAACTGTTTTTT. Translation: CASSGTGFNEKLFF.